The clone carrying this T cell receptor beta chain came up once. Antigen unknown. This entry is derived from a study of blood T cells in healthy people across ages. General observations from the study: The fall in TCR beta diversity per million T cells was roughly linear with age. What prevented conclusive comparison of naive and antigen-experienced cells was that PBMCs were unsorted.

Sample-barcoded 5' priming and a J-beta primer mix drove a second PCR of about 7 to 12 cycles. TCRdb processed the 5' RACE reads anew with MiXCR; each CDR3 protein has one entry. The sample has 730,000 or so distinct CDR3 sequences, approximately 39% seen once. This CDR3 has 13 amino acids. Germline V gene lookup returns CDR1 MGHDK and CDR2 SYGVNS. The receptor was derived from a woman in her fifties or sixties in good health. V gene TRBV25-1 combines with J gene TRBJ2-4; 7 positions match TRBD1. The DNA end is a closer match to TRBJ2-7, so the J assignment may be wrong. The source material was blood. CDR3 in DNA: TGTGCCAGCAGTAAACCAGGGGGCTACGAGCAGTACTTC. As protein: CASSKPGGYEQYF.